This TCR beta chain is drawn from a study of cytomegalovirus exposure and HLA in healthy donors. 60 Vbeta and 13 Jbeta primers were used in PCR. Only in-frame clones appear in the TCRdb table, and some are missing; sequencing was by immunoSEQ multiplex PCR. In the table there are 150,000 to 200,000 clones, 84% of which are singletons. Germline CDR1 ENHRY, CDR2 SYGVKD. This CDR3 is 15 amino acids long. V lost 0 bases and J 4 bases, leaving 12 bases between the germline ends. Sequencing was carried out using PBMCs. V gene TRBV10-3 combines with J gene TRBJ1-2, with D unresolved. The receptor comes from a boy aged 2 to 10 in good health and CMV-seronegative. The CDR3 region has the DNA TGTGCCATCAGTGAGTCGACACAGCCCCTCTATGGCTACACCTTC. Protein: CAISESTQPLYGYTF.